This entry concerns a single T cell receptor beta chain. Its target is unknown. These data belong to a study of long-term antiretroviral therapy in people with HIV. With survey level as its setting, the immunoSEQ assay was v3.0. Only in-frame clones appear in the TCRdb table, and some are missing; sequencing was by immunoSEQ multiplex PCR. Of thousands of clones listed, 78% are singletons. General study points: From about 2003 to 2018, blood was obtained, possibly while participants received older ART regimens. Records did not include ART adherence, viral resistance or therapy changes. The range of CDR3 lengths in HIV repertoires proved narrower than that found in controls.

The germline CDR1 and CDR2 sequences are MNHEY and SMNVEV (reference sequence). The CDR3 sequence is 14 residues long. V dropped 5 bases and J dropped 3 bases, with 11 bases sitting between them. This sample comprised unsorted PBMCs, obtained 1.8 years before starting antiretroviral therapy. This clonotype was sampled from a middle-aged man with HIV. The genes are TRBV27 and TRBJ2-1, with D possibly matching TRBD2 (7 bases). The DNA for the CDR3 is TGTGCCAGCAGTGGGGGGGCGGGCTACAATGAGCAGTTCTTC. This sequence encodes CASSGGAGYNEQFF.